The T cell receptor (beta chain) described here comes from a study of blood T cell repertoires in COVID-19. Study background: Samples came from the United States, Italy and Spain, spanning acute and convalescent COVID-19. The cDNA or gDNA used as material had been derived from T cells, B-cell-depleted T cells, or PBMCs.

The CDR3 extends over 14 amino acids. V lost 8 bases, J lost 4 bases, and 15 bases lay in between. CDR1 is MDHEN, CDR2 SYDVKM, per germline. Seattle patients were enrolled during active infection and followed longitudinally. The authors' processing: Estimated nucleated cell counts came from reference gene primer amplification. Only in-frame clones appear in the TCRdb table, and some are missing; sequencing was by immunoSEQ multiplex PCR. That table furnishes V, J and clone size, whereas the DNA furnished D and trimming. The sample lists 150,000 to 200,000 clones, about four fifths occurring once. V and J are TRBV28 and TRBJ2-1, with a possible D match to TRBD2 (6 bases). Sequenced input: peripheral blood. The source of this sequence is an elderly woman with COVID-19, enrolled during active disease. CDR3 amino acids: CASGTGLPYNEQFF. CDR3 nucleotide sequence: TGTGCCAGCGGTACGGGACTGCCTTACAATGAGCAGTTCTTC.